Below, 32 T cell receptor beta chains from the same sample are listed, as sequenced in a study of human T cells and chemical hapten exposure (dated by TCRdb to about 2021). The time point label on this specimen signifies: patch test 3, about 24 weeks after DPC sensitization. The treatment or condition label for this specimen denotes: therapeutic diphenylcyclopropenone sensitization with weekly scalp DPC. Library construction relied on RACE. The sequencer was a NextSeq 500. The raw public data were reprocessed by TCRdb itself: fastp quality trimming at Q25, MiXCR clonotype calling, in-frame beta chains only. A single entry per CDR3 protein holds the most common genes and DNA from its merged rows. A total of about 200,000 distinct CDR3 sequences appear in this sample, 20% to 25% of them only once. The ten largest clones take up approximately 2.3% of the sample. This specimen was whole blood, taken in connection with sensitization to the hapten diphenylcyclopropenone (DPC). The receptors were gathered from a woman between 35 and 50 years old with alopecia areata. Some clones in this sample may be carry-over from other donors' samples.

This chain uses TRBV20-1 with TRBJ2-3, with 7 nucleotides matching TRBD2. Germline CDR1 and CDR2: DFQATT and SNEGSKA (reference sequence). V lost 3 bases and J lost 3; bases outside the gene matches: 3. The CDR3 runs to 13 residues. CDR3 residues: CSARLRETDTQYF. In DNA, the CDR3 is TGCAGTGCTAGGTTGCGGGAGACAGATACGCAGTATTTT.

This clonotype was counted a few times. The rearrangement uses TRBV20-1 and TRBJ1-1; no clear D gene. Trimming shortened V by 6 bases and J by 11 bases, and 7 bases separated the two germline ends. The CDR3 loop spans 8 amino acids. The germline gives CDR1 DFQATT, CDR2 SNEGSKA (reference sequence). CDR3 bases: TGCAGTGCCCCCCTCGCTTTCTTT. It translates to CSAPLAFF.

This clonotype turned up a few times. The chain employs TRBV5-1 and TRBJ2-3; D tentatively fits TRBD1 or TRBD2 (7 bases each). The germline V gene has CDR1 SGHRS and CDR2 YFSETQ. V lost 3 bases, J lost 2 bases, and 16 bases lay in between. The CDR3 runs 16 residues. The CDR3 DNA reads TGCGCCAGCAGCTGGGGGACAGCGGGACCCACAGATACGCAGTATTTT. Protein sequence: CASSWGTAGPTDTQYF. Full variable domain (rest looked up from reference TRBV5-1 and TRBJ2-3): KAGVTQTPRYLIKTRGQQVTLSCSPISGHRSVSWYQQTPGQGLQFLFEYFSETQRNKGNFPGRFSGRQFSNSRSEMNVSTLELGDSALYLCASSWGTAGPTDTQYFGPGTRLTVL.

This chain connects TRBV20-1 to TRBJ2-1; 9 positions match TRBD2. The CDR3 is 14 amino acids. Trimming at V came to 1 base and at J to 7 bases, leaving 5 bases not matched to a gene. The V gene's germline CDR1 is DFQATT and CDR2 SNEGSKA (reference sequence). Here the CDR3 reads CSARGGRALNEQFF. Written as DNA, the CDR3 is TGCAGTGCTAGAGGCGGGAGGGCCTTGAATGAGCAGTTCTTC.

This rearrangement joins TRBV6-6 to TRBJ2-3; TRBD1 might be the D (6 bases). There are 14 residues in the CDR3. Trimming removed 5 bases from V and 4 bases from J, with 13 bases in between. CDR1 and CDR2 (germline): MNHNY, SVGAGI (reference sequence). Written as DNA, the CDR3 is TGTGCCAGCAGTCTATACAGGGCAGCAGATACGCAGTATTTT. It codes for CASSLYRAADTQYF.

The V gene is TRBV29-1, the J gene TRBJ2-5; 7 bases are a match to TRBD2. The V and J ends lost 2 bases and 4 bases, in that order; junction bases with no gene match: 10. The CDR3 loop spans 15 amino acids. CDR1 is SQVTM, CDR2 ANQGSEA, per germline. Here the CDR3 reads CSVEPLLAPRETQYF. CDR3 DNA sequence: TGCAGCGTTGAACCTCTACTAGCGCCACGAGAGACCCAGTACTTC.

The V and J genes are TRBV28 and TRBJ2-1; 8 bases align to TRBD1. The V segment lost 4 bases and the J segment 11 bases; nucleotides outside the gene matches: 7. Germline V CDR1 and CDR2: MDHEN, SYDVKM. The CDR3 spans 13 residues. The CDR3, as DNA: TGTGCCAGCAGTTCTCCCGACAGGGGTAAGCAGTTCTTC. As protein: CASSSPDRGKQFF. Combining the CDR3 with reference TRBV28 and TRBJ2-1 gives the whole variable domain DVKVTQSSRYLVKRTGEKVFLECVQDMDHENMFWYRQDPGLGLRLIYFSYDVKMKEKGDIPEGYSVSREKKERFSLILESASTNQTSMYLCASSSPDRGKQFFGPGTRLTVL.

There are many counts of this clonotype. The chain links TRBV7-2 to TRBJ2-1, with D perhaps assigned TRBD1 or TRBD2 (5 bases each). CDR1 and CDR2 from the germline V gene are SGHTA and FQGNSA. CDR3 length: 15 residues. With 3 bases removed from V and 6 bases from J, the gap between germline ends came to 15 bases. The CDR3 loop is CASSLTGTQANEQFF. CDR3 nucleotides: TGTGCCAGCAGCTTGACCGGGACCCAGGCCAATGAGCAGTTCTTC.

V gene TRBV20-1 combines with J gene TRBJ1-4, with D hard to call. Germline CDR1 reads DFQATT; CDR2 reads SNEGSKA (reference sequence). Trimming shortened V by 4 bases and J by 5 bases, and 2 bases separated the two germline ends. The CDR3 is 10 residues long. The CDR3 bases are TGCAGTGCTAAGAATGAAAAACTGTTTTTT. Translation gives CSAKNEKLFF.

This clonotype was counted between two and nine times. The chain links TRBV7-2 to TRBJ1-5; D remains unclear. V dropped 4 bases and J dropped 4 bases, with 8 bases sitting between them. The CDR3 spans 13 residues. In germline, CDR1 is SGHTA, CDR2 FQGNSA. The CDR3 DNA sequence: TGTGCCAGCAGCTCAGCGGAGAATCAGCCCCAGCATTTT. Translating gives CASSSAENQPQHF.

There are a few counts of this clonotype. The CDR3 loop is CASSYPRGEQYF. CDR3 bases: TGTGCCAGCAGTTACCCACGGGGGGAGCAGTACTTC. The chain couples TRBV6-5 to TRBJ2-7, with D perhaps matching TRBD2 (6 bases). The CDR3 runs 12 residues. Germline V gene lookup returns CDR1 MNHEY and CDR2 SVGAGI. V lost 2 bases and J lost 7, with 9 bases in between.

This chain uses TRBV7-2 with TRBJ1-1; TRBD1 is a possible D gene (5 bases). Germline assignment: CDR1 SGHTA and CDR2 FQGNSA. The ends were cut back, 5 bases at V and 1 base at J, with 17 bases in the middle. The CDR3 runs to 16 residues. The CDR3 protein is CASSRVRGLENTEAFF. DNA for the CDR3: TGTGCCAGCAGCCGAGTCCGGGGACTCGAGAACACTGAAGCTTTCTTT.

This chain links TRBV24-1 with TRBJ1-2; no definite D call. This CDR3 spans 13 amino acids. Germline lookup yields CDR1 KGHDR and CDR2 SFDVKD. V lost 4 bases, J lost 6 bases, and 11 bases lay in between. The CDR3 DNA sequence: TGTGCCACCAGTGAGCCCCAGAGGGATGGCTACACCTTC. Translating it yields CATSEPQRDGYTF.

The gene calls are TRBV11-3 and TRBJ2-3, with D perhaps matching TRBD2 (7 bases). The CDR3 has 15 residues. V lost 6 bases and J lost 5, with 18 bases in between. The V gene's germline CDR1 is SGHNT and CDR2 YENEEA. The CDR3 bases are TGTGCCAGCAGAAAGGGAGGGGGGTCAAGAGATACGCAGTATTTT. Amino acids: CASRKGGGSRDTQYF.

The rearrangement links TRBV10-3 to TRBJ2-3, with 7 bases lining up with TRBD2. The CDR3 length is 16 residues. The V gene end was trimmed by 0 bases and the J gene end by 1 base; junction bases not matched to a gene: 4. Germline CDR1 ENHRY, CDR2 SYGVKD. The CDR3 sequence: CAISESSGVGTDTQYF. For the CDR3, the DNA is TGTGCCATCAGTGAGTCCAGCGGGGTGGGCACAGATACGCAGTATTTT.

The chain uses TRBV4-2 and TRBJ2-7; TRBD2 agrees at 8 bases. The CDR3 covers 15 residues. Germline values: CDR1 LGHNA, CDR2 YNFKEQ. V gave up 0 bases and J gave up 3 bases; unmatched junction bases: 4. The CDR3 protein is CASSQDPLAGYEQYF. Here the CDR3 DNA reads TGTGCCAGCAGCCAAGATCCCCTAGCGGGCTACGAGCAGTACTTC.

The table lists this clonotype with many counts. This sequence joins TRBV27 and TRBJ1-2; D unresolved. Trimming pared 8 bases from V and 2 bases from J, leaving 9 bases between. This CDR3 has 12 residues. CDR1 is MNHEY, CDR2 SMNVEV, per germline (reference sequence). Written as DNA, the CDR3 is TGTGCCAGCGGGGATGTCAACTATGGCTACACCTTC. Translating it yields CASGDVNYGYTF.

The chain uses TRBV20-1 and TRBJ1-1; 7 bases are shared with TRBD1. The CDR3 is made up of 12 amino acids. The V segment lost 7 bases and the J segment 3 bases; nucleotides outside the gene matches: 5. Germline V lookup: CDR1 DFQATT, CDR2 SNEGSKA (reference sequence). The CDR3 coding sequence is TGCAGTGGACAGGGAGACGACACTGAAGCTTTCTTT. Translating it yields CSGQGDDTEAFF.

The sample holds a few counts of this clonotype. The chain links TRBV29-1 to TRBJ1-2, with 12 bases lining up with TRBD1. The V gene end was trimmed by 6 bases and the J gene end by 8 bases; junction bases not matched to a gene: 7. Germline values: CDR1 SQVTM, CDR2 ANQGSEA. The CDR3 covers 13 residues. CDR3 in DNA: TGCAGCGTCGTTCCCGGGACAGGGGGCGGCTACACCTTC. As protein: CSVVPGTGGGYTF.

The chain links TRBV7-9 to TRBJ2-3; the match to TRBD1 covers 9 bases. The CDR3 consists of 14 residues. Trimming at V came to 3 bases and at J to 4 bases, leaving 2 bases not matched to a gene. Germline V CDR1 and CDR2: SEHNR, FQNEAQ (reference sequence). CDR3 amino acids: CASSFRQGADTQYF. The DNA for the CDR3 is TGTGCCAGCAGCTTCCGACAGGGGGCAGATACGCAGTATTTT.

V usage is TRBV6-2 or TRBV6-3 and J usage is TRBJ2-1; TRBD1 is a possible D gene (6 bases). The CDR3 is 14 amino acids. V lost 4 bases and J lost 9, with 16 bases in between. The germline V gene encodes CDR1 MNHEY and CDR2 SVGEGT. This chain's CDR3 is CASSWGTGKGEQFF. The CDR3 nucleotides read TGTGCCAGCAGTTGGGGAACAGGGAAGGGTGAGCAGTTCTTC.

The chain links TRBV28 to TRBJ2-7; D ambiguous. The V and J ends lost 2 bases and 6 bases respectively, with 11 bases between them. This CDR3 is built from 13 residues. Germline values: CDR1 MDHEN, CDR2 SYDVKM. The CDR3 loop reads CASSLGPASEQYF. The CDR3 nucleotides read TGTGCCAGCAGTTTAGGGCCCGCTTCCGAGCAGTACTTC.

This clonotype was picked up a small number of times. The chain links TRBV28 to TRBJ1-2, with TRBD1 matching 10 bases. Trimming at V came to 2 bases and at J to 6 bases, leaving 3 bases not matched to a gene. CDR3 length: 14 amino acids. Per germline, CDR1 MDHEN and CDR2 SYDVKM. CDR3 amino acids: CASSLRTGGNGYTF. CDR3 coding DNA: TGTGCCAGCAGTTTACGGACAGGGGGAAATGGCTACACCTTC.

This clonotype came up a few times. The chain uses TRBV4-1 and TRBJ2-7; 9 bases agree with TRBD2. The CDR3 runs to 19 residues. V was pared by 0 bases and J by 5 bases, with 17 bases of the junction left unmatched. Germline values: CDR1 MGHRA, CDR2 YSYEKL. CDR3 sequence reads: CASSQEGGVGGGRANEQYF. In nucleotides, the CDR3 is TGCGCCAGCAGCCAAGAAGGGGGGGTGGGCGGCGGGAGGGCGAACGAGCAGTACTTC.

The chain couples TRBV6-5 to TRBJ2-7, with a possible D match to TRBD1 (5 bases). Per the germline V gene, CDR1 is MNHEY and CDR2 is SVGAGI. V was shortened by 0 bases and J by 3 bases, with 12 bases between the two germline ends. The CDR3 has 15 residues. The CDR3 bases are TGTGCCAGCAGTTACTCGATAGGGGCCTTCTACGAGCAGTACTTC. Residues: CASSYSIGAFYEQYF.

This clonotype has a count of ten or more. This chain links TRBV5-6 with TRBJ1-1; D gene ambiguous. The CDR3 is 14 amino acids. The germline V gene has CDR1 SGHDT and CDR2 YYEEEE. With 3 bases removed from V and 4 bases from J, the gap between germline ends came to 13 bases. This chain's CDR3 is CASSSDVQSTEAFF. The CDR3, as DNA: TGTGCCAGCAGCTCCGACGTCCAGTCCACTGAAGCTTTCTTT.

This clonotype turned up a few times. The chain employs TRBV7-6 and TRBJ2-1; TRBD2 matches 9 bases. The V gene's germline CDR1 is SGHVS and CDR2 FNYEAQ. The V and J ends lost 0 bases and 5 bases, in that order; junction bases with no gene match: 5. The CDR3 runs to 16 residues. For the CDR3, the DNA is TGTGCCAGCAGCTTAGCGCCTAGCGGGACGCACAATGAGCAGTTCTTC. Encoded protein: CASSLAPSGTHNEQFF.

This clonotype was seen repeatedly, ten times or more. The chain couples TRBV6-2 or TRBV6-3 to TRBJ2-7; weak D call: TRBD2 (5 bases). CDR1 is MNHEY, CDR2 SVGEGT, per germline. The CDR3 covers 13 residues. V was trimmed by 6 bases and J by 5 bases, leaving 14 bases between them. The CDR3 sequence: CASSSPPRDEQYF. The CDR3 nucleotides are TGTGCCAGCAGCTCACCGCCGAGGGACGAGCAGTACTTC.

This clonotype was seen only a few times. The chain couples TRBV10-2 to TRBJ1-2; a possible D gene is TRBD1 (5 bases). The germline V and J ends were trimmed by 4 bases and 0 bases, with 15 bases remaining between them. This CDR3 contains 16 residues. CDR1 and CDR2 from the germline V gene are WSHSY and SAAADI. For the CDR3, the DNA is TGCGCCAGCAGTGGTGCTGTGGGGCCTACTAACTATGGCTACACCTTC. Its translation is CASSGAVGPTNYGYTF.

The rearrangement joins TRBV5-1 to TRBJ2-3; perhaps D is TRBD1 or TRBD2 (5 bases each). Germline CDR1 is SGHRS and CDR2 is YFSETQ. Trimming stripped 6 bases from V and 1 base from J, with 12 bases between. The CDR3 is made up of 14 amino acids. CDR3 region: CASTRDQGTDTQYF. CDR3 sequence (DNA): TGCGCCAGCACGAGGGACCAAGGCACAGATACGCAGTATTTT.

There are a few counts of this clonotype. Here the CDR3 DNA reads TGTGCCAGCAGGGCCGAAAGAACGAACACCGGGGAGCTGTTTTTT. Translating gives CASRAERTNTGELFF. The V call is TRBV12-3 or TRBV12-4, the J call TRBJ2-2; D remains unclear. V lost 6 bases to trimming and J lost 0 bases, with 11 bases between them. This CDR3 comprises 15 residues.

This chain joins TRBV20-1 and TRBJ2-2, with D perhaps matching TRBD2 (6 bases). CDR3 size: 15 residues. The germline V gene encodes CDR1 DFQATT and CDR2 SNEGSKA (reference sequence). Trimming took 6 bases from V and 4 from J, leaving 18 bases between them. In DNA, the CDR3 is TGCAGTGCCCCGGACCCCGGAGGGAGCACCGGGGAGCTGTTTTTT. Protein: CSAPDPGGSTGELFF.